These 18 T cell receptor beta chains were sequenced from one sample in a study of cytomegalovirus exposure and HLA in healthy donors (TCRdb year 2017). Library construction relied on the immunoSEQ multiplex PCR assay. The multiplex PCR relied on a mix of 60 forward primers for TCR Vbeta segments and 13 reverse primers for TCR Jbeta segments. TCRdb retrieved this table from immuneACCESS and kept in-frame rearrangements only. Not all clones are present; in checked studies, unresolved V genes account for under half, and no reason is known for the remainder. The sample table holds some 96,000 clones, of which roughly three fifths were seen once. The top ten constitute more than 2.5% of the sample. Sequencing was performed on PBMCs. These TCRs come from a man in his sixties in good health and CMV-seronegative.

The chain recombines TRBV11-2 with TRBJ2-5, with TRBD2 identical over 12 bases. CDR1 is SGHAT, CDR2 FQNNGV, per germline. V gave up 0 bases and J gave up 7 bases; unmatched junction bases: 12. CDR3 size: 18 residues. DNA for the CDR3: TGTGCCAGCAGCTTAGATTTTTCACTAGCGGGGGGTACAGGGACCCAGTACTTC. Protein: CASSLDFSLAGGTGTQYF.

J is TRBJ2-3 and V is TRBV19; the D gene is possibly TRBD1 (6 bases). Germline V gene data show CDR1 as LNHDA and CDR2 as SQIVND (reference sequence). Trimming pared 5 bases from V and 2 bases from J, leaving 11 bases between. There are 14 residues in the CDR3. The CDR3 bases are TGTGCCAGTAGTGAGGGGGTAATCACAGATACGCAGTATTTT. It is translated as CASSEGVITDTQYF.

This clone was seen only once. The V gene is TRBV5-1, the J gene TRBJ1-2; TRBD1 agrees at 7 bases. The CDR3 has 15 residues. Trimming removed 4 bases from V and 2 bases from J; junction bases left unmatched: 8. Per the germline V gene, CDR1 is SGHRS and CDR2 is YFSETQ. CDR3 sequence: CASSTTTGSNYGYTF. The DNA of the CDR3 is TGCGCCAGCAGCACGACGACAGGGTCAAACTATGGCTACACCTTC.

J is TRBJ1-4 and V is TRBV19, with D unclear. Germline-derived CDR1 and CDR2 are LNHDA and SQIVND (reference sequence). The length of the CDR3 is 15 residues. V was cut by 4 bases and J by 0 bases, with 9 bases left in between. DNA for the CDR3: TGTGCCAGTAGTAGAGTCACCGCAACTAATGAAAAACTGTTTTTT. Its translation: CASSRVTATNEKLFF.

The chain combines TRBV19 with TRBJ1-5, with no clear D. V was pared by 4 bases and J by 6 bases, with 7 bases between. CDR1 is LNHDA, CDR2 SQIVND, per germline (reference sequence). This CDR3 region has 12 residues. CDR3 region: CASSTPVQPQHF. The DNA of the CDR3 is TGTGCCAGTAGTACCCCGGTTCAGCCCCAGCATTTT.

This clone occurred a few times. The chain links TRBV11-1 to TRBJ2-7; weak D call: TRBD2 (6 bases). Trimming took 6 bases from V and 0 from J, leaving 21 bases between them. The CDR3 totals 17 residues. The germline V gene has CDR1 SGHAT and CDR2 FQDESV (reference sequence). The CDR3 DNA is TGTGCCAGCAGACGAACTGGACTAACCCTGAGCTCCTACGAGCAGTACTTC. It encodes CASRRTGLTLSSYEQYF.

The rearrangement uses TRBV5-1 and TRBJ1-1, with 8 nucleotides matching TRBD1. Per germline, CDR1 SGHRS and CDR2 YFSETQ. V was pared by 3 bases and J by 8 bases, with 9 bases of the junction left unmatched. The CDR3 sequence is 14 residues long. The CDR3 region is CASSSTTGGWEAFF. The CDR3 DNA follows: TGCGCCAGCAGCTCTACCACAGGGGGTTGGGAAGCTTTCTTT.

In this sample, this clone turned up a few times. CDR3 sequence (DNA): TGCGCCAGCAGTGAGTCCAGGGAATCACCCCTCCACTTT. Its protein is CASSESRESPLHF. V is TRBV10-2 and J is TRBJ1-6; D possibly corresponds to TRBD1 (5 bases). The CDR3 extends over 13 amino acids. CDR1 is WSHSY, CDR2 SAAADI, per germline. Between the trimmed V and J ends, which lost 0 bases and 10 bases, there was a span of 7 bases.

In its sample, this clone was seen a few times. V usage is TRBV5-5 and J usage is TRBJ1-1, with D unclear. The V gene's germline CDR1 is SGHKS and CDR2 YYEKEE (reference sequence). This CDR3 comprises 13 residues. V lost 4 bases, J lost 1 base, and 8 bases lay in between. CDR3 DNA sequence: TGTGCCAGCAGCACTAAACCGAACACTGAAGCTTTCTTT. This translates into CASSTKPNTEAFF.

This clone has a count of ten or more. The genes are TRBV6-1 and TRBJ2-7; 8 bases match TRBD2. This CDR3 is built from 15 residues. Germline CDR1 MNHNS, CDR2 SASEGT. V was pared by 2 bases and J by 1 base, with 4 bases of the junction left unmatched. The CDR3 reads CASSETTSGSYEQYF. In nucleotides, the CDR3 is TGTGCCAGCAGTGAAACCACTAGCGGATCCTACGAGCAGTACTTC.

The chain carries TRBV29-1 and TRBJ2-5, with a weak D call TRBD1 (6 bases). CDR3 length equals 14 residues. V was clipped by 4 bases and J by 7 bases, with 19 bases between them. Germline lookup yields CDR1 SQVTM and CDR2 ANQGSEA. In nucleotides, the CDR3 is TGCAGCGTTGGGGGAAGGGGGATTTATCGGACCCAGTACTTC. Protein sequence: CSVGGRGIYRTQYF.

V is TRBV7-3 and J is TRBJ2-2, with a tentative D call TRBD1 (5 bases). The CDR3 is 16 amino acids. V dropped 1 base and J dropped 4 bases, with 13 bases sitting between them. Germline V lookup: CDR1 SGHTA, CDR2 FQGTGA. The CDR3 coding sequence is TGTGCCAGCAGCTTAATTGGGCAGGGTGGCACCGGGGAGCTGTTTTTT. Translation gives CASSLIGQGGTGELFF.

This clone counts as medium-sized. The genes are TRBV4-1 and TRBJ1-3; D not certain. This CDR3 has 16 residues. The germline V gene encodes CDR1 MGHRA and CDR2 YSYEKL. With 2 bases removed from V and 1 base from J, the gap between germline ends came to 12 bases. The CDR3: CASSQIPSISGNTIYF. DNA for the CDR3: TGCGCCAGCAGCCAAATTCCTTCTATATCTGGAAACACCATATATTTT.

This clone was seen a few times. The chain couples TRBV10-1 to TRBJ2-7, with 7 nucleotides matching TRBD2. Germline values: CDR1 WNHNN, CDR2 SYGVQD (reference sequence). Unmatched junction bases numbered 4, after V lost 2 bases and J lost 0 bases. The CDR3 consists of 15 residues. CDR3 residues: CASSERVAGSYEQYF. CDR3 DNA sequence: TGCGCCAGCAGTGAGCGGGTAGCGGGCTCCTACGAGCAGTACTTC.

The chain is built from TRBV29-1 and TRBJ2-3; no clear D. This CDR3 is built from 13 residues. The germline V gene encodes CDR1 SQVTM and CDR2 ANQGSEA. The germline V and J ends were trimmed by 7 bases and 0 bases, with 11 bases remaining between them. CDR3 region: CSARHSSTDTQYF. For the CDR3, the DNA is TGCAGCGCCAGACATTCTAGCACAGATACGCAGTATTTT.

The chain recombines TRBV6-5 with TRBJ2-7; 11 nucleotides match TRBD1. From germline, CDR1 is MNHEY and CDR2 SVGAGI. V trimming: 5 bases; J trimming: 2 bases; junction bases outside the gene matches: 5. The CDR3 runs to 15 residues. DNA of the CDR3: TGTGCCAGCAGTCCCGGGGGACAGGGGGCCTACGAGCAGTACTTC. This sequence encodes CASSPGGQGAYEQYF.

This chain uses TRBV27 with TRBJ2-1, with D possibly matching TRBD2 (6 bases). Between the trimmed V and J ends, which lost 8 bases and 0 bases, there was a span of 14 bases. Germline V gene data show CDR1 as MNHEY and CDR2 as SMNVEV (reference sequence). The CDR3 spans 15 residues. Here the CDR3 reads CASGRAGISYNEQFF. CDR3 DNA sequence: TGTGCCAGCGGGAGAGCGGGTATCTCCTACAATGAGCAGTTCTTC.

The chain links TRBV2 to TRBJ2-2, with TRBD2 identical over 10 bases. Germline loops: CDR1 SNHLY, CDR2 FYNNEI. J lost 7 bases, V lost 7 bases, and 12 bases had no gene match. CDR3 length: 16 amino acids. The CDR3, as DNA: TGTGCCAGCACTGGGGCTAGCGGGAGAGTGGGCGGGGAGCTGTTTTTT. Its protein product is CASTGASGRVGGELFF.